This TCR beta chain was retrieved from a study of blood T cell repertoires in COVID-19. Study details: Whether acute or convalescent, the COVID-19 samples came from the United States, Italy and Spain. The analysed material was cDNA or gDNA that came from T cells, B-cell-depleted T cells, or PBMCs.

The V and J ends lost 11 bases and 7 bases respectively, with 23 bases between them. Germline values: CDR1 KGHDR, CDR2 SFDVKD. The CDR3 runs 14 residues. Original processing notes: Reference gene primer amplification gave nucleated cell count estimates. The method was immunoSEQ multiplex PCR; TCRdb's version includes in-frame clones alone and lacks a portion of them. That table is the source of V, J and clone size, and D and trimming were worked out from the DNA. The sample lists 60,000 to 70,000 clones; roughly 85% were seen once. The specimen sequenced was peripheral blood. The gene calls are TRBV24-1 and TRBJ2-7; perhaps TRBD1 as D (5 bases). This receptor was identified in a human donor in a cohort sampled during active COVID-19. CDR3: CANPGKPLPWEQYF. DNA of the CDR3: TGTGCCAACCCAGGGAAACCCCTACCTTGGGAGCAGTACTTC.